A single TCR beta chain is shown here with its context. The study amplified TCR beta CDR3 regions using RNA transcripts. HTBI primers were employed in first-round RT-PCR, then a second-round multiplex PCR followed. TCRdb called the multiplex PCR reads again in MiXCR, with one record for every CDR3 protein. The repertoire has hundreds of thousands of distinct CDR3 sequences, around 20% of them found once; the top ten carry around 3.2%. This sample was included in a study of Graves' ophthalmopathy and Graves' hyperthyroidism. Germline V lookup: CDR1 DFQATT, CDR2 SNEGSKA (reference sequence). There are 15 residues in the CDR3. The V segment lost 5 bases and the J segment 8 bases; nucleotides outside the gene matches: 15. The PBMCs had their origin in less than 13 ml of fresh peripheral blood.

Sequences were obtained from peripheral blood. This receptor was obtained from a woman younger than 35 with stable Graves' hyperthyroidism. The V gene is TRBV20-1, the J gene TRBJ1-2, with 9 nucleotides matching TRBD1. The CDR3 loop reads CSARRGQGNQHGYTF. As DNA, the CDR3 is TGCAGTGCTCGTCGGGGACAGGGAAATCAACACGGCTACACCTTC.